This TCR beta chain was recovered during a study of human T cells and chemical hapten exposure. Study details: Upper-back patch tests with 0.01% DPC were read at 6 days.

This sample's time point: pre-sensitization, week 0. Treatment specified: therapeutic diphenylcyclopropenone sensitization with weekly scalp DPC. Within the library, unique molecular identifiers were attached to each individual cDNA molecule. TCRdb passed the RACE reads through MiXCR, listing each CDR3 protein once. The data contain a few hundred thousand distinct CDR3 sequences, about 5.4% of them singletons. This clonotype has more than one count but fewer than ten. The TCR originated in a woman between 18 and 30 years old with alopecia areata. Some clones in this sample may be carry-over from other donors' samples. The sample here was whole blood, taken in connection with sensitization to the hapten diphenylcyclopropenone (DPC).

As DNA, the CDR3 is TGCAGTGCCGATACAGGGGGCACCCATCAGCCCCAGCATTTT. The encoded protein is CSADTGGTHQPQHF. This sequence joins TRBV20-1 and TRBJ1-5; 9 positions match TRBD1. The CDR3 is made up of 14 amino acids. Germline CDR1 is DFQATT and CDR2 is SNEGSKA (reference sequence). Trimming took 6 bases from V and 5 from J; bases not matched to a gene: 8.